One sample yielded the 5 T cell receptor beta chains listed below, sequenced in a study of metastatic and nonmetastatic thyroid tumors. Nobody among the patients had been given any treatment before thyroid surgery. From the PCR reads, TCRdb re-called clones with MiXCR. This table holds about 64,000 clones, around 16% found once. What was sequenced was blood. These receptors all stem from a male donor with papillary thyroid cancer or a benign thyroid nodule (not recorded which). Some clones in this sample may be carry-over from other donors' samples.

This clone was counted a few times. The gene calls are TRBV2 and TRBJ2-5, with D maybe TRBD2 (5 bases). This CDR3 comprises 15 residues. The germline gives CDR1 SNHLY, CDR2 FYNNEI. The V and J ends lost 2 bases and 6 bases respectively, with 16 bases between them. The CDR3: CASSERSLAGKTQYF. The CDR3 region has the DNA TGTGCCAGCAGTGAAAGGTCGCTAGCTGGGAAGACCCAGTACTTC.

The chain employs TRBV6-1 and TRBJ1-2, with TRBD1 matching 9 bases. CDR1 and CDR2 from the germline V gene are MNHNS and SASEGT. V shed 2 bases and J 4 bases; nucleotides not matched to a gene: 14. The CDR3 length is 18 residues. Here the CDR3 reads CASSERGGTGRYSYGYTF. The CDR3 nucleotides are TGTGCCAGCAGTGAAAGGGGCGGGACAGGGCGATATTCCTATGGCTACACCTTC.

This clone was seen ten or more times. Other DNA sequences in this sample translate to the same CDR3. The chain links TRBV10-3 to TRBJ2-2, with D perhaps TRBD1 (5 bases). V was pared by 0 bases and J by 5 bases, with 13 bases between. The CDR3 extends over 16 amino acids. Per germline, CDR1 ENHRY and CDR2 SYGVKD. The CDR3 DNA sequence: TGTGCCATCAGTGAGTCGAAATTGGGGCGGACCGGGGAGCTGTTTTTT. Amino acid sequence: CAISESKLGRTGELFF.

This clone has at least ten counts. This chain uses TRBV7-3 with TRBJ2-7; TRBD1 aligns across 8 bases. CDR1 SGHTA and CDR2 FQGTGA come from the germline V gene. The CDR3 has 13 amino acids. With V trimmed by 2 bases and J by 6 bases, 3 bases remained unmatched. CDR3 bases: TGTGCCAGCAGCTTATCAGGGGGCGGCGAGCAGTACTTC. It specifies CASSLSGGGEQYF.

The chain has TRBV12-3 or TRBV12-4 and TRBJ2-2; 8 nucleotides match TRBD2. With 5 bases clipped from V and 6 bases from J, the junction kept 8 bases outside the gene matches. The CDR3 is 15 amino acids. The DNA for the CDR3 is TGTGCCAGCAGTAAAACGGGGGGGCAATCCGGGGAGCTGTTTTTT. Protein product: CASSKTGGQSGELFF.